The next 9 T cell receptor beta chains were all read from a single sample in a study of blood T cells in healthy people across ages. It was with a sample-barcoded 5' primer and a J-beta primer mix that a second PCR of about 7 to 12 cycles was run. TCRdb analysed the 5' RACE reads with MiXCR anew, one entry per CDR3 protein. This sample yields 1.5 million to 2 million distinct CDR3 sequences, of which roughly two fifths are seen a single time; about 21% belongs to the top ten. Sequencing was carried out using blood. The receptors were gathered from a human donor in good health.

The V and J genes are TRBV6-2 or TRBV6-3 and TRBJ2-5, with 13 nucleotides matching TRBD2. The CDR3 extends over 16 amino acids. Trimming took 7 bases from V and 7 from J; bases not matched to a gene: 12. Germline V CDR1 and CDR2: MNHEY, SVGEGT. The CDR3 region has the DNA TGTGCCAGCACCCTCGCCGGGAGACTAGCGGGGGGGACCCAGTACTTC. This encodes CASTLAGRLAGGTQYF.

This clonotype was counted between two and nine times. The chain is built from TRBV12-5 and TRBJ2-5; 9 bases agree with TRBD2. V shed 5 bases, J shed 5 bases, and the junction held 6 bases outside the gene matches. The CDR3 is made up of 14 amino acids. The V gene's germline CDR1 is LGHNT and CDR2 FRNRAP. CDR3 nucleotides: TGTGCTAGTGGTCCGAGGACTAGCGTGGAGACCCAGTACTTC. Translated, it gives CASGPRTSVETQYF. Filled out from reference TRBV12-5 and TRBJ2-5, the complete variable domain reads DARVTQTPRHKVTEMGQEVTMRCQPILGHNTVFWYRQTMMQGLELLAYFRNRAPLDDSGMPKDRFSAEMPDATLATLKIQPSEPRDSAVYFCASGPRTSVETQYFGPGTRLLVL.

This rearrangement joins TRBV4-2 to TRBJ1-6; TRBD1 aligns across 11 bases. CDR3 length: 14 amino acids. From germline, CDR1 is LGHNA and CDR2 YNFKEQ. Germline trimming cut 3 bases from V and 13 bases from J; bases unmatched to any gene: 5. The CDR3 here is CASSHGQGASPLHF. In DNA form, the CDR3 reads TGTGCCAGCAGCCACGGACAGGGGGCTTCCCCCCTCCACTTT.

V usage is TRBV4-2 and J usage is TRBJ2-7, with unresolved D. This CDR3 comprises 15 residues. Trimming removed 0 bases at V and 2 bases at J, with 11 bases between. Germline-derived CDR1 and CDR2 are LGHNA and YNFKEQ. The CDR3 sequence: CASSQERHQTYEQYF. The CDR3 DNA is TGTGCCAGCAGCCAAGAAAGACACCAGACCTACGAGCAGTACTTC.

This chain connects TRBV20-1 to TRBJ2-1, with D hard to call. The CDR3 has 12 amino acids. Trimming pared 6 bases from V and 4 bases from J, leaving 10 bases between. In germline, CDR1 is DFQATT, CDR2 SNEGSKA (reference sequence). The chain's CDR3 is CSAPGKYNEQFF. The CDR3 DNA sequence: TGCAGTGCCCCTGGAAAATACAATGAGCAGTTCTTC.

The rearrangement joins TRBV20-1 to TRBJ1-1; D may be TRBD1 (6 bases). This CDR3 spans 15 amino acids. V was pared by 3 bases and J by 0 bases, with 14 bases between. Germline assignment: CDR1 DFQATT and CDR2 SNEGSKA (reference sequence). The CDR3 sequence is CSARDLRGLNTEAFF. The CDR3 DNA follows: TGCAGTGCTAGGGACCTCAGGGGACTGAACACTGAAGCTTTCTTT.

The CDR3 is CASSSLGFTLYSNQPQHF. As DNA, the CDR3 is TGTGCCAGCAGTTCCTTAGGGTTCACCCTATATAGCAATCAGCCCCAGCATTTT. The chain employs TRBV27 and TRBJ1-5; D is unresolved. The CDR3 runs 18 residues. The V end was cut by 4 bases, the J end by 0 bases, with 19 bases between. The V gene's germline CDR1 is MNHEY and CDR2 SMNVEV (reference sequence).

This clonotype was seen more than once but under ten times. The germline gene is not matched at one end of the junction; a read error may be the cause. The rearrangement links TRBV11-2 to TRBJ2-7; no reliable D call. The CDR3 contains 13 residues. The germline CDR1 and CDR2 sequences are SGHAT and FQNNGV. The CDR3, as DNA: TGTGCCAGCAGCTTAGAACCTTCCTACGGGCAGTACTTC. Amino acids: CASSLEPSYGQYF.

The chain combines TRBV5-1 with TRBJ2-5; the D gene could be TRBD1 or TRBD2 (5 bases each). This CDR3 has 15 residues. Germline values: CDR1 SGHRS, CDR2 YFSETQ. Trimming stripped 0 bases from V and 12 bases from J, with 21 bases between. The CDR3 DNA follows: TGCGCCAGCAGCTTGGTAGCCGGGACGCTTCGAGTTGAGTACTTC. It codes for CASSLVAGTLRVEYF.